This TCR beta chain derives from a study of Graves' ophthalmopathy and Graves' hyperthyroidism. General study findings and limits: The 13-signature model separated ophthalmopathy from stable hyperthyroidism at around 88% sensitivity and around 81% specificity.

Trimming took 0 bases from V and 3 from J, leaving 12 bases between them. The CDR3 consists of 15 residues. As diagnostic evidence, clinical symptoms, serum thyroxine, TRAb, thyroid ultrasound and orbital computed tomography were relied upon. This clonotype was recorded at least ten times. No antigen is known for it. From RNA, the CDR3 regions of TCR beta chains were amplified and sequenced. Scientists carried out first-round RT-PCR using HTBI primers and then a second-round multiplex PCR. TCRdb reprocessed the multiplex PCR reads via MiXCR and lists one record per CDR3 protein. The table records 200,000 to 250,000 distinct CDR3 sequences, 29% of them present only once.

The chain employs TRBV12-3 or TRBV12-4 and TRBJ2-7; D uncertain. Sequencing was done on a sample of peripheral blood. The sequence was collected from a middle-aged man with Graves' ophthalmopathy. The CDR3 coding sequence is TGTGCCAGCAGTTTAGCGTACGGAAGACACTACGAGCAGTACTTC. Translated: CASSLAYGRHYEQYF.